Listed here is a single TCR beta chain. No antigen is known for it. This entry belongs to a study of T cell responses to AZD1222 COVID-19 vaccine. Study findings and constraints: The sample set comprised mostly white British donors with more females, and clonal diversity was possibly underestimated. Nearly half of spike-specific TCRs reportedly target variant regions that are unmutated in the B.1.351 and B.1.1.7 variants.

Repertoires were generated with immunoSEQ multiplex PCR, while TCRdb's copy carries only in-frame clones and drops some. The sample carries more than 95,000 clones, roughly 90% recorded once. The germline V gene has CDR1 SNHLY and CDR2 FYNNEI. The CDR3 extends over 15 amino acids. V lost 1 base, J lost 2 bases, and 8 bases lay in between. The TCR was taken from an adult in good health. The chain carries TRBV2 and TRBJ2-2; D call uncertain. Source: peripheral blood, taken on day 0 of AZD1222 vaccination. The CDR3 loop reads CASSEGTLNTGELFF. The CDR3 region has the DNA TGTGCCAGCAGTGAAGGGACCCTAAACACCGGGGAGCTGTTTTTT.